The TCR beta chain under discussion was sequenced for a study of CD8+CD57+ T cells in acquired aplastic anemia. Study-level information: Healthy donors averaged about 11 million reads for CD4+ cells. Study results and limitations: The number of CD8+ CDR3 sequences shared by patients and controls was twenty-nine.

The table lists this clonotype with many counts. Its specificity is not known. The CDR3 has 14 residues. CDR1 and CDR2 (germline): LNHNV, YYDKDF (reference sequence). The V gene lost 3 bases and the J gene lost 8 bases, with 14 bases spanning the gap. Both TCR beta VDJ combination and CDR3 sequence profiling were carried out. Genomic DNA was the template for this profiling. TCRdb re-called the reads through MiXCR, storing one row per CDR3 protein. In the table there are some 240,000 distinct CDR3 sequences, 34% of which are singletons. The rearrangement uses TRBV15 and TRBJ2-1; D remains ambiguous. This TCR was sampled from a human donor in good health, serving as a control. Sequenced: sorted CD4+, CD8+, or CD8+CD57+ T cells (not recorded which) from PBMCs. The DNA for the CDR3 is TGTGCCACCAGCAGGGCCCTAGGATCTTATGAGCAGTTCTTC. This gives the protein CATSRALGSYEQFF.